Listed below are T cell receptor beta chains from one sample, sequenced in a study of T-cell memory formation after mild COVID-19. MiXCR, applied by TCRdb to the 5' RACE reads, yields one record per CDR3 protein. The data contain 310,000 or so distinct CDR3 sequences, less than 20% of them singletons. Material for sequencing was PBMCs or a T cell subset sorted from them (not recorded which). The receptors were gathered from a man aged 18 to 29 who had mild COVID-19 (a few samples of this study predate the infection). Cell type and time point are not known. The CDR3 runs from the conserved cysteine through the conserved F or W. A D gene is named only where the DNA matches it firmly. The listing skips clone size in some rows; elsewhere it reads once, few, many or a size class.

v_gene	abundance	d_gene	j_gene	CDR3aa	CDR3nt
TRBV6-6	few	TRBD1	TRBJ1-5	CASSLGQGDRQPQHF	TGTGCCAGCAGCCTCGGACAGGGGGACAGACAGCCCCAGCATTTT
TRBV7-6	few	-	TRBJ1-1	CASSSQGDMNTEAFF	TGTGCCAGCAGCTCACAAGGGGACATGAACACTGAAGCTTTCTTT
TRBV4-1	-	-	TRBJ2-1	CASSQVGGGHLWDEQFF	TGCGCCAGCAGCCAAGTTGGTGGGGGGCACCTTTGGGATGAGCAGTTCTTC
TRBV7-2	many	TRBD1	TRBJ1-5	CASSLGTGGSGNQPQHF	TGTGCCAGCAGCTTAGGGACAGGGGGCTCGGGCAATCAGCCCCAGCATTTT
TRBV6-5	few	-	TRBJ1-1	CASSYSSGHSAEAFF	TGTGCCAGCAGTTACTCATCGGGGCATTCGGCTGAAGCTTTCTTT
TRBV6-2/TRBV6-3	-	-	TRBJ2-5	CACSLERETQYF	TGTGCCTGTTCATTAGAGCGAGAGACCCAGTACTTC
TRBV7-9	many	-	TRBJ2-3	CASSLFIRTDTQYF	TGTGCCAGCAGCTTATTCATTCGCACAGATACGCAGTATTTT
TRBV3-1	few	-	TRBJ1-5	CASSQGEWQPQHF	TGTGCCAGCAGCCAAGGGGAGTGGCAGCCCCAGCATTTT
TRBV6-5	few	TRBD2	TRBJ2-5	CASSYLPSGQETQYF	TGTGCCAGCAGTTACTTACCTAGCGGCCAAGAGACCCAGTACTTC
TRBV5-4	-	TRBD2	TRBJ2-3	CASSQASGGSTDTQYF	TGTGCCAGCAGCCAGGCTAGCGGGGGAAGCACAGATACGCAGTATTTT
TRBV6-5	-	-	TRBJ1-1	CASSYFQGATEAFF	TGTGCCAGCAGTTACTTTCAGGGAGCCACTGAAGCTTTCTTT
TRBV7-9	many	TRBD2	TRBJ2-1	CASRAPGLAYNEQFF	TGTGCCAGCAGAGCCCCGGGACTAGCGTACAATGAGCAGTTCTTC
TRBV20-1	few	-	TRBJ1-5	CSASPNHHPSNQPQHF	TGCAGTGCTAGTCCCAATCACCACCCCTCTAATCAGCCCCAGCATTTT
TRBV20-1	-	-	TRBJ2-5	CSAYGSGQETQYF	TGCAGTGCCTACGGTAGCGGCCAAGAGACCCAGTACTTC
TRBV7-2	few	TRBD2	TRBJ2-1	CAILAGDSYNEQFF	TGTGCCATCCTAGCGGGAGACTCCTACAATGAGCAGTTCTTC
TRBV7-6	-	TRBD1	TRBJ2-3	CASSPTGAFTDTQYF	TGTGCCAGCAGCCCGACAGGGGCCTTCACAGATACGCAGTATTTT
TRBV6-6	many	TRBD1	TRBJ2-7	CASSLGQGSEQYF	TGTGCCAGCAGTTTGGGACAGGGTAGCGAGCAGTACTTC
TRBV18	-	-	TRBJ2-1	CASSPPLGVGNEQFF	TGTGCCAGCTCACCACCGCTAGGGGTAGGCAATGAGCAGTTCTTC
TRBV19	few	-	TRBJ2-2	CASRLGPSVNTGELFF	TGTGCCAGTAGATTGGGACCGTCCGTGAACACCGGGGAGCTGTTTTTT
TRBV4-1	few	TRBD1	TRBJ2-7	CASSQPDRFSYEQYF	TGCGCCAGCAGCCAACCGGACAGGTTCTCCTACGAGCAGTACTTC
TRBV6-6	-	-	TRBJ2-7	CASRLPGGAAYEQYF	TGTGCCAGCAGGCTCCCGGGGGGCGCGGCCTACGAGCAGTACTTC
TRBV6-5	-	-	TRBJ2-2	CASSYSIGAGELFF	TGTGCCAGCAGTTACTCGATAGGTGCGGGGGAGCTGTTTTTT
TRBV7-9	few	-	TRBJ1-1	CASSLAPTENTEAFF	TGTGCCAGCAGCTTAGCTCCAACAGAAAACACTGAAGCTTTCTTT
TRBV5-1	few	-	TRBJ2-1	CASSHIAGTRVDNEQFF	TGCGCCAGCAGCCATATCGCCGGGACTCGAGTAGACAATGAGCAGTTCTTC
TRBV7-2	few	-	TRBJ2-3	CASSWGGDTQYF	TGTGCCAGCAGCTGGGGGGGCGATACGCAGTATTTT
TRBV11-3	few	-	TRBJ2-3	CASSRTTNRGTDTQYF	TGTGCCAGCAGCAGGACAACTAATAGGGGCACAGATACGCAGTATTTT
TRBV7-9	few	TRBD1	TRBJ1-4	CASSAGRQGGREKLFF	TGTGCCAGCAGCGCCGGCCGACAGGGAGGTAGGGAAAAACTGTTTTTT
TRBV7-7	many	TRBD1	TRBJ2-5	CASSLAGQGAGETQYF	TGTGCTAGCAGCTTAGCAGGACAGGGGGCCGGAGAGACCCAGTACTTC
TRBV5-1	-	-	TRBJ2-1	CASSLATERSSNEQFF	TGCGCCAGCAGCTTGGCTACGGAGAGATCCTCCAATGAGCAGTTCTTC
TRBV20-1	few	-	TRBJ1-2	CSVHRDYGYTF	TGCAGTGTTCACAGGGACTATGGCTACACCTTC
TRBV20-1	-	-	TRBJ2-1	CSASRGGHEQFF	TGCAGTGCTTCGAGAGGAGGGCATGAGCAGTTCTTC
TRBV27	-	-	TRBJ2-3	CASSLWTDTDTQYF	TGTGCCAGCAGTTTGTGGACAGACACAGATACGCAGTATTTT
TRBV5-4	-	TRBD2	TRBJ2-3	CASSPAPLAEDTDTQYF	TGTGCCAGCAGCCCCGCCCCACTAGCGGAGGACACAGATACGCAGTATTTT
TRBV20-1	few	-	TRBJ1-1	CSARDHRQTFRGAFF	TGCAGTGCTAGAGATCATCGACAGACCTTTAGAGGAGCTTTCTTT
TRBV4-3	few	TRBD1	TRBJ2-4	CASSQGRDRGAENIQYF	TGCGCCAGCAGCCAAGGGCGGGACAGGGGTGCGGAGAACATTCAGTACTTC
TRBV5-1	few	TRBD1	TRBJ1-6	CASSTGQGDSPLHF	TGCGCCAGCAGCACTGGACAGGGGGATTCACCCCTCCACTTT
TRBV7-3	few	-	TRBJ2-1	CASSFNGGRGDEQFF	TGTGCCAGCAGCTTTAACGGGGGACGAGGGGATGAGCAGTTCTTC